These 5 T cell receptor beta chains came from one sample sequenced in a study of T-cell reconstitution after alpha-beta-depleted transplantation in children. For TCRbeta, the library was prepared with unique molecular identifiers. TCRdb processed the PCR reads anew with MiXCR; each CDR3 protein has one entry. The sample records some 500,000 distinct CDR3 sequences, around 17% being singletons. Sample: PBMCs from the stem cell graft donor, taken from the stem cell graft. The receptors come from a human donor who donated a stem cell graft to a child with acute lymphoblastic leukemia.

The chain is built from TRBV4-1 and TRBJ2-7; 11 positions agree with TRBD2. V was clipped by 0 bases and J by 2 bases; unmatched bases: 3. Germline V gene lookup returns CDR1 MGHRA and CDR2 YSYEKL. This CDR3 comprises 16 residues. The CDR3 spells CASSQDLAGGPYEQYF. DNA for the CDR3: TGCGCCAGCAGCCAAGATTTAGCGGGAGGGCCCTACGAGCAGTACTTC.

The V gene is TRBV5-1, the J gene TRBJ1-4; no reliable D call. The V gene's germline CDR1 is SGHRS and CDR2 YFSETQ. The ends were cut back, 4 bases at V and 0 bases at J, with 13 bases in the middle. The CDR3 runs to 16 residues. CDR3 loop: CASSPGPVATNEKLFF. The CDR3 bases are TGCGCCAGCAGCCCTGGGCCCGTCGCAACTAATGAAAAACTGTTTTTT.

In its sample, this clonotype was seen a few times. The chain combines TRBV7-2 with TRBJ2-5, with D maybe TRBD2 (6 bases). V lost 0 bases to trimming and J lost 5 bases, with 13 bases between them. The CDR3 loop spans 15 amino acids. The V gene's germline CDR1 is SGHTA and CDR2 FQGNSA. The CDR3 sequence: CASSLAGSGGETQYF. The CDR3 nucleotides are TGTGCCAGCAGCTTAGCGGGATCCGGAGGGGAGACCCAGTACTTC.

V and J are TRBV6-1 and TRBJ2-7, with 10 positions matching TRBD2. The CDR3 covers 15 residues. Looked up from germline, CDR1 is MNHNS and CDR2 is SASEGT. Trimming cost V 5 bases and J 5 bases; bases outside gene matches: 9. The CDR3 here is CASSTLAGNPHEQYF. In DNA, the CDR3 is TGTGCCAGCAGTACACTAGCGGGAAACCCCCACGAGCAGTACTTC.

This chain links TRBV29-1 with TRBJ2-5, with D unclear. The V gene lost 3 bases and the J gene lost 2 bases, with 7 bases spanning the gap. Germline CDR1 is SQVTM and CDR2 is ANQGSEA. This CDR3 has 12 residues. The CDR3 DNA is TGCAGCGTTGACTGGCAGCAAGAGACCCAGTACTTC. This gives the protein CSVDWQQETQYF.